Listed below are T cell receptor beta chains from one sample, sequenced in a study of STAT5B mutations in CD4+ large granular lymphocyte leukemia. The repertoire was sequenced with immunoSEQ multiplex PCR; TCRdb's copy has only in-frame clones and lacks some. The profile shows around 33,000 clones, roughly three quarters of them singletons. Sequencing was carried out using CD4+ T cells from blood buffy coats. Source of these receptors: a human donor in good health. The CDR3 runs from the conserved cysteine through the conserved F or W. The D gene is left open where the match is weak. Only some rows state a clone size, as once, few, many or a class for expanded clones.

len: 16
v_gene: TRBV4-1
abundance: -
j_gene: TRBJ2-1
d_gene: -
CDR3nt: -
CDR3aa: CASSQDFGEGYNEQFF

len: 13
v_gene: TRBV6-5
abundance: -
j_gene: TRBJ1-2
d_gene: TRBD1
CDR3nt: TGTGCCAGCGGAGGTCAGGGGGGACATGGCTACACCTTC
CDR3aa: CASGGQGGHGYTF

len: 14
v_gene: TRBV6-4
abundance: few
j_gene: TRBJ1-2
d_gene: -
CDR3nt: TGTGCCAGCAGCCCTACCGCAGGGGACTATGGCTACACCTTC
CDR3aa: CASSPTAGDYGYTF

len: 17
v_gene: TRBV28
abundance: -
j_gene: TRBJ2-5
d_gene: -
CDR3nt: TGTGCCAGCAGTTCTCTCAACTTTGTGGGGGGCCAAGAGACCCAGTACTTC
CDR3aa: CASSSLNFVGGQETQYF

len: 13
v_gene: TRBV7-3
abundance: few
j_gene: TRBJ1-1
d_gene: TRBD1
CDR3nt: TGTGCCAGCAGCCCCGGACAGGGTGCTGAAGCTTTCTTT
CDR3aa: CASSPGQGAEAFF

len: 14
v_gene: TRBV11-2
abundance: -
j_gene: TRBJ2-3
d_gene: TRBD1
CDR3nt: TGTGCCAGCAGCTTAGGGACAGGGACAGATACGCAGTATTTT
CDR3aa: CASSLGTGTDTQYF

len: 15
v_gene: TRBV15
abundance: -
j_gene: TRBJ1-1
d_gene: TRBD1
CDR3nt: TGTGCCACCAGCAGAGGGGGACAGGGATGGACTGAAGCCTTCTTT
CDR3aa: CATSRGGQGWTEAFF

len: 14
v_gene: TRBV5-6
abundance: -
j_gene: TRBJ1-1
d_gene: -
CDR3nt: TGTGCCAGCAGCTTGGCTGGCAGAGTCACTGAAGCTTTCTTT
CDR3aa: CASSLAGRVTEAFF

len: 15
v_gene: TRBV6-5
abundance: -
j_gene: TRBJ1-2
d_gene: -
CDR3nt: TGTGCCAGCAGTTTATCCGGTTCGGGGAGATATGGCTACACCTTC
CDR3aa: CASSLSGSGRYGYTF

len: 13
v_gene: TRBV28
abundance: few
j_gene: TRBJ2-7
d_gene: -
CDR3nt: TGTGCCAGCAGTTTAACAGGAAACTACGAGCAGTACTTC
CDR3aa: CASSLTGNYEQYF

len: 13
v_gene: TRBV6-5
abundance: -
j_gene: TRBJ2-3
d_gene: TRBD2
CDR3nt: TGTGCCGCCAATAGCGGGAGAAGGGGTACGCAGTATTTT
CDR3aa: CAANSGRRGTQYF

len: 19
v_gene: TRBV7-2
abundance: -
j_gene: TRBJ2-1
d_gene: TRBD2
CDR3nt: TGTGCCAGCAGCTCCCCCCTGAATAGAGCGGGAGGGCCGAGAAATGAGCAGTTCTTC
CDR3aa: CASSSPLNRAGGPRNEQFF

len: 12
v_gene: TRBV6-5
abundance: -
j_gene: TRBJ1-1
d_gene: -
CDR3nt: TGTGCCAGCAGTCGGAGAGACACTGAAGCTTTCTTT
CDR3aa: CASSRRDTEAFF

len: 15
v_gene: TRBV7-9
abundance: -
j_gene: TRBJ2-7
d_gene: -
CDR3nt: TGTGCCAGCAGCTCCAGGGTCGTTAGTACCTACGAGCAGTACTTC
CDR3aa: CASSSRVVSTYEQYF

len: 15
v_gene: TRBV9
abundance: -
j_gene: TRBJ2-3
d_gene: -
CDR3nt: TGTGCCAGCAGCGTATTCACAGGCGCCACAGATACGCAGTATTTT
CDR3aa: CASSVFTGATDTQYF

len: 14
v_gene: TRBV9
abundance: -
j_gene: TRBJ1-3
d_gene: -
CDR3nt: TGTGCCAGCAGCGAGGGAACACCCGGAAACACCATATATTTT
CDR3aa: CASSEGTPGNTIYF

len: 15
v_gene: TRBV7-2
abundance: -
j_gene: TRBJ2-7
d_gene: -
CDR3nt: TGTGCCAGCAGCTTAGACCCAGGGTCCTCCTACGAGCAGTACTTC
CDR3aa: CASSLDPGSSYEQYF

len: 16
v_gene: TRBV5-4
abundance: -
j_gene: TRBJ1-5
d_gene: TRBD1
CDR3nt: TGTGCCAGCAGCCCCATGGGGACAGAGAGCAATCAGCCCCAGCATTTT
CDR3aa: CASSPMGTESNQPQHF

len: 16
v_gene: TRBV7-2
abundance: -
j_gene: TRBJ2-1
d_gene: TRBD2
CDR3nt: TGTGCCAGCAGCTTAACGATAGCGGGAGTGGGTAATGAGCAGTTCTTC
CDR3aa: CASSLTIAGVGNEQFF

len: 16
v_gene: TRBV7-2
abundance: -
j_gene: TRBJ2-4
d_gene: -
CDR3nt: TGTGCCAGCAGCTTAGTGGGCGAGTTAGCCAAAAACATTCAGTACTTC
CDR3aa: CASSLVGELAKNIQYF

len: 14
v_gene: TRBV6-4
abundance: once
j_gene: TRBJ2-2
d_gene: -
CDR3nt: TGTGCCAGCAGTCTACAGGGTCGCACCGGGGAGCTGTTTTTT
CDR3aa: CASSLQGRTGELFF

len: 13
v_gene: TRBV29-1
abundance: -
j_gene: TRBJ2-4
d_gene: TRBD1
CDR3nt: TGCAGCGTTGGGGGGACAGGTCAAAACATTCAGTACTTC
CDR3aa: CSVGGTGQNIQYF

len: 14
v_gene: TRBV29-1
abundance: -
j_gene: TRBJ2-7
d_gene: TRBD2
CDR3nt: TGCAGCGTTGAAAAGGGACTAGCGGGAGTCGAGCAGTACTTC
CDR3aa: CSVEKGLAGVEQYF